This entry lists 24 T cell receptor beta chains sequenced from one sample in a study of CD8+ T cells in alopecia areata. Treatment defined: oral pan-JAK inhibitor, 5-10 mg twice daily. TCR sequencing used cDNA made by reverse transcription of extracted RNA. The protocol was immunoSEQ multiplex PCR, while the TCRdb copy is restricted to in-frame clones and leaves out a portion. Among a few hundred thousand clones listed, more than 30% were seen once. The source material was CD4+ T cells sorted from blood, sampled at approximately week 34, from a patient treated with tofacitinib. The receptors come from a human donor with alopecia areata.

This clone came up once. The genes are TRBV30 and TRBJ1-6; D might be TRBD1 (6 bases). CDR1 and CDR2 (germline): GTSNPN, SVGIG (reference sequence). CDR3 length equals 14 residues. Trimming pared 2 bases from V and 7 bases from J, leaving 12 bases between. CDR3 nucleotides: TGTGCCTGGAGTCTAGCAGGGGTCAATTCACCCCTCCACTTT. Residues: CAWSLAGVNSPLHF.

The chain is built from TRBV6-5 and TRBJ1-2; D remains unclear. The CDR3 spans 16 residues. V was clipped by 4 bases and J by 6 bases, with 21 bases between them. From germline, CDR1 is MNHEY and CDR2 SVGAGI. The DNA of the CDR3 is TGTGCCAGCAGTTCCAACGATCCCGGGTCCTATGATGGCTACACCTTC. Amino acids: CASSSNDPGSYDGYTF.

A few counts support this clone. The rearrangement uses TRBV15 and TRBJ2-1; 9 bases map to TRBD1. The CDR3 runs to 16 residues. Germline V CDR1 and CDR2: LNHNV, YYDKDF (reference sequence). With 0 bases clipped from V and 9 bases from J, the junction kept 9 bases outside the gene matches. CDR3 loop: CATSRDRGQGTGEQFF. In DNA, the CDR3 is TGTGCCACCAGCAGAGATCGTGGACAGGGGACGGGTGAGCAGTTCTTC.

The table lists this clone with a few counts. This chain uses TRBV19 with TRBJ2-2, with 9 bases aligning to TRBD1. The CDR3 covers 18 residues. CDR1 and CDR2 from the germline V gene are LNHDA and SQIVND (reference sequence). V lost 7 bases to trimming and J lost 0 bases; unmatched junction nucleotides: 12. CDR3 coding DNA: TGTGCCAGTACCTCAGGGACAGGGTCAAACGCGAACACCGGGGAGCTGTTTTTT. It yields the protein CASTSGTGSNANTGELFF.

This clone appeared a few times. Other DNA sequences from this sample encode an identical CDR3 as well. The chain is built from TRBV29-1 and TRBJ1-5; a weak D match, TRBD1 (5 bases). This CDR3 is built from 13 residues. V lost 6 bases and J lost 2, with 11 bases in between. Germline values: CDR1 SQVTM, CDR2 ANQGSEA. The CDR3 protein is CSVAMGGNQPQHF. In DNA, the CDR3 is TGCAGCGTCGCTATGGGGGGCAATCAGCCCCAGCATTTT. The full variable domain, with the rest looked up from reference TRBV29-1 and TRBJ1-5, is SAVISQKPSRDICQRGTSLTIQCQVDSQVTMMFWYRQQPGQSLTLIATANQGSEATYESGFVIDKFPISRPNLTFSTLTVSNMSPEDSSIYLCSVAMGGNQPQHFGDGTRLSIL.

CDR3 in amino acids: CASSLSGGTTDTQYF. The CDR3 DNA follows: TGTGCCAGCAGCTTATCCGGCGGGACAACAGATACGCAGTATTTT. The chain is built from TRBV7-3 and TRBJ2-3; TRBD1 or TRBD2 may be the D gene (6 bases each). CDR3 length equals 15 residues. The germline V gene encodes CDR1 SGHTA and CDR2 FQGTGA. V lost 2 bases and J lost 3, with 12 bases in between.

For the CDR3, the DNA is TGTGCCAGCAGCCAAATGACTAGCGGGAGCGGTAACGGGGAGCTGTTTTTT. Protein sequence: CASSQMTSGSGNGELFF. The genes are TRBV4-2 and TRBJ2-2; 12 bases map to TRBD2. Germline V gene data show CDR1 as LGHNA and CDR2 as YNFKEQ. The CDR3 extends over 17 amino acids. With V trimmed by 2 bases and J by 7 bases, 8 bases remained unmatched.

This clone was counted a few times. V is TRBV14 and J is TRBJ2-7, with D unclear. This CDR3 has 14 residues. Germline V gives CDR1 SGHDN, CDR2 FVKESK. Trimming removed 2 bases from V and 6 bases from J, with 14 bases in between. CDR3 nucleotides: TGTGCCAGCAGCCAAAATCCTTGGGTGGGCGAGCAGTACTTC. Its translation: CASSQNPWVGEQYF.

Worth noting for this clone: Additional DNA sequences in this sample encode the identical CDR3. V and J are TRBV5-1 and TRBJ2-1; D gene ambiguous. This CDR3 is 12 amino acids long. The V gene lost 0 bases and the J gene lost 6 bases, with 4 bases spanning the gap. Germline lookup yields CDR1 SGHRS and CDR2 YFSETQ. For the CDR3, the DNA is TGCGCCAGCAGCTTGGAAGGCAATGAGCAGTTCTTC. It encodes CASSLEGNEQFF.

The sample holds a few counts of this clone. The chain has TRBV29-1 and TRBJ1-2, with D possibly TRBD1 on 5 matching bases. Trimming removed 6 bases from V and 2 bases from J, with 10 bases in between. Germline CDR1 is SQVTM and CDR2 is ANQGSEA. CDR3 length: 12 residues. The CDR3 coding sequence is TGCAGCGTGACAGACTCGAACTATGGCTACACCTTC. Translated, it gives CSVTDSNYGYTF.

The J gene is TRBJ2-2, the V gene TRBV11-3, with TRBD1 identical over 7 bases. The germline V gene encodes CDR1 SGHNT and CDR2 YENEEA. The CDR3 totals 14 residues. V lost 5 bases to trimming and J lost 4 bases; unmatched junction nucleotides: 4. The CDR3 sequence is CASSNRGLTGELFF. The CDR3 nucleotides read TGTGCCAGCAGCAACAGGGGCCTCACCGGGGAGCTGTTTTTT.

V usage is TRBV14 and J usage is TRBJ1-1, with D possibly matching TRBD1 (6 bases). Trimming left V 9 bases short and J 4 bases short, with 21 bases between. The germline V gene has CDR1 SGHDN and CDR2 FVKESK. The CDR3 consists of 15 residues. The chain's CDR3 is CASSSGAQGFTEAFF. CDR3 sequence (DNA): TGTGCCAGTAGTTCAGGGGCCCAAGGATTCACTGAAGCTTTCTTT.

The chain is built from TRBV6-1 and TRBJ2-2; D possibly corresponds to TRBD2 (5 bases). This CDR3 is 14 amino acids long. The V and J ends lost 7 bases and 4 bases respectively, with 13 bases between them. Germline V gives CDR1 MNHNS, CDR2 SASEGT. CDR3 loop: CASTRRTFTGELFF. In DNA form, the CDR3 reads TGTGCCAGCACGAGGAGGACCTTCACCGGGGAGCTGTTTTTT.

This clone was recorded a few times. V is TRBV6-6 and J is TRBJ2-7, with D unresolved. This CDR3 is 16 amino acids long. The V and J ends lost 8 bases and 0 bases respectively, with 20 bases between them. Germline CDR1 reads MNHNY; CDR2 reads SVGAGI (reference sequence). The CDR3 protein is CASGSKLLRASYEQYF. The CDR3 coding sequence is TGTGCCAGCGGTAGTAAGCTCCTTCGGGCCTCCTACGAGCAGTACTTC.

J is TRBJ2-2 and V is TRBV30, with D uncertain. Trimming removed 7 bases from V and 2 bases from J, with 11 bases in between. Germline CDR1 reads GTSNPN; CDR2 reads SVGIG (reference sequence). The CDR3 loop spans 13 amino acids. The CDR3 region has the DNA TGTGCCTACAATACAGCAAACACCGGGGAGCTGTTTTTT. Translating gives CAYNTANTGELFF.

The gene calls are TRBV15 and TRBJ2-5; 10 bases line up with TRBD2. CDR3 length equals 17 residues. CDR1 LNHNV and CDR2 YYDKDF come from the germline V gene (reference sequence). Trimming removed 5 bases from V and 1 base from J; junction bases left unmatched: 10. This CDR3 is CATSLSRSGRAQETQYF. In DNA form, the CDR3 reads TGTGCCACCAGCCTATCTCGGAGCGGGAGGGCCCAAGAGACCCAGTACTTC.

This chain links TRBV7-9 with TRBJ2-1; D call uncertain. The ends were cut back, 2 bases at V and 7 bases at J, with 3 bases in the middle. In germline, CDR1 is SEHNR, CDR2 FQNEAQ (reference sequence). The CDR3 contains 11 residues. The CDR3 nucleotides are TGTGCCAGCAGCTTAATGAATGAGCAGTTCTTC. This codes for CASSLMNEQFF.

CDR3 region: CAWDGKTDREAFF. The CDR3 coding sequence is TGTGCCTGGGATGGAAAAACGGACAGGGAAGCTTTCTTT. The chain is built from TRBV30 and TRBJ1-1; 7 bases line up with TRBD1. From germline, CDR1 is GTSNPN and CDR2 SVGIG (reference sequence). J was trimmed by 8 bases and V by 5 bases; bases with no gene match: 11. The CDR3 is 13 amino acids.

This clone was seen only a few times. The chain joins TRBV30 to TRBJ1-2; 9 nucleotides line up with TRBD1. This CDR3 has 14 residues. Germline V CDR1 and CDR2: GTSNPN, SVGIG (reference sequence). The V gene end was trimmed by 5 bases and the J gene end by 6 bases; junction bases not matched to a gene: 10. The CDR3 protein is CAWFTGTGRDGYTF. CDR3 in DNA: TGTGCCTGGTTCACCGGGACAGGGAGAGATGGCTACACCTTC.

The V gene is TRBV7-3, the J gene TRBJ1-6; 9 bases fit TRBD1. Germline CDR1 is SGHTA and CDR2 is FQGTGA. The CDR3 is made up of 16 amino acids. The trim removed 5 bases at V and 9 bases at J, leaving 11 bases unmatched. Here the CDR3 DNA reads TGTGCCAGCAGCCTACCCCGACAGGGGGTAAGTTCACCCCTCCACTTT. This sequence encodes CASSLPRQGVSSPLHF.

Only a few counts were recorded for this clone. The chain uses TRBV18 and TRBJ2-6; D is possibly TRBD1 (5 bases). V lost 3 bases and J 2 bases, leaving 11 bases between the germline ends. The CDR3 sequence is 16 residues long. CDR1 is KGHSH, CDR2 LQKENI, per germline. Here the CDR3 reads CASSPLAGTGANVLTF. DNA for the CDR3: TGTGCCAGCTCACCTCTCGCAGGGACTGGGGCCAACGTCCTGACTTTC.

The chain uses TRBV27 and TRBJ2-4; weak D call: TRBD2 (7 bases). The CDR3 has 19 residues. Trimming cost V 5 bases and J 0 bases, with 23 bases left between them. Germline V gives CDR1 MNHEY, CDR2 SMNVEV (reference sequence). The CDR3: CASSGRDPGGLLAKNIQYF. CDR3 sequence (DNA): TGTGCCAGCAGTGGACGGGACCCGGGGGGCCTGCTAGCCAAAAACATTCAGTACTTC.

The CDR3 here is CSVDGSLSSYNEQFF. The DNA for the CDR3 is TGCAGCGTTGACGGCTCCCTGAGCTCCTACAATGAGCAGTTCTTC. The chain is built from TRBV29-1 and TRBJ2-1; unclear D gene. The CDR3 totals 15 residues. CDR1 is SQVTM, CDR2 ANQGSEA, per germline. Trimming took 3 bases from V and 0 from J, leaving 12 bases between them.

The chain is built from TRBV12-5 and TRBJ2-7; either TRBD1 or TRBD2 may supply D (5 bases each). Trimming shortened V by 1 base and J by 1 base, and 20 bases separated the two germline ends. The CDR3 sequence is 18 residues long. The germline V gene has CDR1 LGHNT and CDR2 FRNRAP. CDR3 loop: CASGLAAYMGDASYEQYF. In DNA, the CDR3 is TGTGCTAGTGGTTTGGCGGCCTACATGGGGGATGCTTCCTACGAGCAGTACTTC.